This T cell receptor beta chain was documented in a study of blood T cells in healthy people across ages. A sample-barcoded 5' primer and a J-beta primer mix were used in a second PCR of about 7 to 11 cycles. MiXCR, run by TCRdb on the 5' RACE reads, gives a single entry per CDR3 protein. The repertoire consists of fewer than 2,000,000 distinct CDR3 sequences, with 34% occurring once and the leading ten covering around 11%. V lost 5 bases and J 6 bases, leaving 14 bases between the germline ends. The CDR3 is made up of 14 amino acids. Germline V gene data show CDR1 as SGHVS and CDR2 as FNYEAQ. This clonotype was detected a few times.

The sequenced sample consisted of blood. This chain joins TRBV7-6 and TRBJ2-4, with D uncertain. This sequence originates from a woman in her thirties in good health. Here the CDR3 DNA reads TGTGCCAGCAGCCTTCTCCCCGAAGTAAACATTCAGTACTTC. Protein product: CASSLLPEVNIQYF.